The 21 T cell receptor beta chains below were found in one sample sequenced in a study of response to subunit inactivated influenza vaccine. TCRdb fed the RT-PCR reads into MiXCR, producing one record per CDR3 protein. The sample yields more than 450,000 distinct CDR3 sequences, less than 8% seen once. The sample here was PBMCs from blood, taken roughly 24 months after vaccination. The receptor set was obtained from a man aged 50 to 75 who received an inactivated influenza vaccine.

In its sample, this clonotype was seen a few times. V and J are TRBV4-1 and TRBJ2-5; weak D call: TRBD1 (5 bases). CDR1 MGHRA and CDR2 YSYEKL come from the germline V gene. The CDR3 contains 16 residues. V lost 0 bases to trimming and J lost 7 bases, with 18 bases between them. For the CDR3, the DNA is TGCGCCAGCAGCCAAGATAACACAGGCCTAATGGGGACCCAGTACTTC. Amino acids: CASSQDNTGLMGTQYF.

The V call is TRBV20-1, the J call TRBJ1-5; no reliable D call. CDR1 and CDR2 (germline): DFQATT, SNEGSKA (reference sequence). The V end was cut by 3 bases, the J end by 4 bases, with 7 bases between. This CDR3 has 12 residues. DNA of the CDR3: TGCAGTGCTAGGAAGCCGAATCAGCCCCAGCATTTT. This encodes CSARKPNQPQHF.

The rearrangement joins TRBV12-3 or TRBV12-4 to TRBJ1-2; 11 nucleotides align to TRBD1. Unmatched junction bases numbered 7, after V lost 7 bases and J lost 3 bases. This CDR3 region has 15 residues. CDR3 nucleotides: TGTGCCAGCACAAAAGGACAGGGGGCTCACTATGGCTACACCTTC. This encodes CASTKGQGAHYGYTF.

This clonotype was seen many times. The genes are TRBV10-3 and TRBJ1-2; 7 bases map to TRBD1. J gave up 0 bases and V 0 bases, and 22 bases lay outside the gene matches. Germline CDR1 and CDR2: ENHRY and SYGVKD. The CDR3 consists of 22 residues. In DNA, the CDR3 is TGTGCCATCAGTGAGTCGAGACGGGGCGGCCCGGTAGGTCAGGGGGCTAACTATGGCTACACCTTC. It is translated as CAISESRRGGPVGQGANYGYTF.

The chain carries TRBV4-2 and TRBJ2-5; D not certain. Deletions cut 0 bases from V and 4 bases from J, with 18 bases between. CDR3 size: 17 residues. The germline V gene has CDR1 LGHNA and CDR2 YNFKEQ. CDR3 sequence reads: CASSQETSTPPRETQYF. CDR3 sequence (DNA): TGTGCCAGCAGCCAAGAGACCTCAACACCGCCAAGAGAGACCCAGTACTTC.

The chain carries TRBV28 and TRBJ1-5; D might be TRBD1 (6 bases). This CDR3 region has 15 residues. V lost 10 bases and J 1 base, leaving 17 bases between the germline ends. Per germline, CDR1 MDHEN and CDR2 SYDVKM. This CDR3 is CATADSGESNQPQHF. As DNA, the CDR3 is TGTGCCACCGCGGACAGCGGGGAAAGCAATCAGCCCCAGCATTTT.

This clonotype was detected ten times or more. This CDR3 is CASSLQAVNYGYTF. The CDR3 bases are TGTGCCAGCAGCTTGCAAGCGGTGAACTATGGCTACACCTTC. J is TRBJ1-2 and V is TRBV7-8; no firm D call. With 3 bases removed from V and 2 bases from J, the gap between germline ends came to 10 bases. The CDR3 length is 14 residues. CDR1 is SGHVS, CDR2 FQNEAQ, per germline.

This clonotype was seen at least ten times. The chain recombines TRBV20-1 with TRBJ2-1; a weak D match, TRBD2 (6 bases). The ends were cut back, 4 bases at V and 8 bases at J, with 15 bases in the middle. Germline loops: CDR1 DFQATT, CDR2 SNEGSKA (reference sequence). The CDR3 consists of 13 residues. CDR3 nucleotide sequence: TGCAGTGCTATCGGCGGGGTGGGCGATGAGCAGTTCTTC. Amino acid sequence: CSAIGGVGDEQFF.

This clonotype was seen more than once but under ten times. V and J are TRBV15 and TRBJ2-1, with 9 bases identical to TRBD1. The junction had 12 bases not matched to a gene; V was cut back by 3 bases and J by 3 bases. The CDR3 runs to 18 residues. Germline loops: CDR1 LNHNV, CDR2 YYDKDF (reference sequence). CDR3 sequence (DNA): TGTGCCACCAGCAGGGGGCCTGAACAGGGGGCCGGCTACAATGAGCAGTTCTTC. Translation: CATSRGPEQGAGYNEQFF.

The J gene is TRBJ2-7, the V gene TRBV5-5, with 9 nucleotides matching TRBD2. The CDR3 has 16 residues. Germline V gene sequence: CDR1 SGHKS, CDR2 YYEKEE (reference sequence). The ends lost 2 bases at V and 2 bases at J; junction bases unmatched: 8. The CDR3 region is CASSLSGAGGTYEQYF. The CDR3 bases are TGTGCCAGCAGCTTATCGGGAGCGGGAGGAACCTACGAGCAGTACTTC.

The chain employs TRBV7-2 and TRBJ2-7, with 10 bases identical to TRBD1. Germline V lookup: CDR1 SGHTA, CDR2 FQGNSA. J gave up 3 bases and V 6 bases, and 5 bases lay outside the gene matches. CDR3 length: 14 amino acids. The CDR3 nucleotides are TGTGCCAGCAGATGGGACAGGGGTTTCTACGAGCAGTACTTC. It translates to CASRWDRGFYEQYF. The full variable domain, with the rest looked up from reference TRBV7-2 and TRBJ2-7, is GAGVSQSPSNKVTEKGKDVELRCDPISGHTALYWYRQSLGQGLEFLIYFQGNSAPDKSGLPSDRFSAERTGGSVSTLTIQRTQQEDSAVYLCASRWDRGFYEQYFGPGTRLTVT.

This clonotype was seen repeatedly, ten times or more. In nucleotides, the CDR3 is TGTGCCAGCAGCCAAGAACCCCAGCGAGCGAACACCGGGGAGCTGTTTTTT. It encodes CASSQEPQRANTGELFF. This chain uses TRBV4-2 with TRBJ2-2; D unresolved. The CDR3 loop spans 17 amino acids. Trimming removed 0 bases from V and 0 bases from J, with 11 bases in between. Germline values: CDR1 LGHNA, CDR2 YNFKEQ.

This clonotype occurred a few times. This sequence joins TRBV20-1 and TRBJ1-5; D perhaps matches TRBD1 (6 bases). Germline lookup yields CDR1 DFQATT and CDR2 SNEGSKA (reference sequence). Trimming removed 1 base from V and 5 bases from J, with 15 bases in between. The CDR3 is made up of 15 amino acids. CDR3 DNA sequence: TGCAGTGCTAGAGCGGACAGTCGGGGGCATCAGCCCCAGCATTTT. This sequence encodes CSARADSRGHQPQHF.

This chain uses TRBV9 with TRBJ2-7; 9 positions agree with TRBD2. The germline gives CDR1 SGDLS, CDR2 YYNGEE. V was clipped by 4 bases and J by 3 bases; unmatched bases: 8. CDR3 length: 15 amino acids. The CDR3 sequence is CASSPHGAGGYEQYF. The CDR3 coding sequence is TGTGCCAGCAGCCCCCACGGAGCGGGAGGCTACGAGCAGTACTTC.

This clonotype was picked up many times. This chain links TRBV27 with TRBJ1-4, with TRBD1 matching over 12 bases. CDR1 and CDR2 from the germline V gene are MNHEY and SMNVEV (reference sequence). Germline trimming cut 8 bases from V and 8 bases from J; bases unmatched to any gene: 3. The CDR3 sequence is 13 residues long. CDR3 protein: CASGTGGIEKLFF. DNA for the CDR3: TGTGCCAGCGGGACAGGGGGCATCGAAAAACTGTTTTTT.

This clonotype was seen at least ten times. V usage is TRBV10-3 and J usage is TRBJ2-1, with D possibly matching TRBD2 (6 bases). CDR3 size: 12 residues. Trimming took 7 bases from V and 9 from J, leaving 13 bases between them. Germline CDR1 ENHRY, CDR2 SYGVKD. The CDR3, as DNA: TGTGCCATCACTGCGCGGGAAGGTGAGCAGTTCTTC. Its translation: CAITAREGEQFF.

The V call is TRBV19, the J call TRBJ1-1; D uncertain. CDR3 length: 13 amino acids. Trimming took 4 bases from V and 1 from J, leaving 7 bases between them. The germline CDR1 and CDR2 sequences are LNHDA and SQIVND (reference sequence). The CDR3: CASSRRKNTEAFF. CDR3 nucleotides: TGTGCCAGTAGTAGAAGGAAGAACACTGAAGCTTTCTTT.

In its sample, this clonotype was seen many times. The chain couples TRBV7-2 to TRBJ1-2; the D is unclear. The CDR3 is 13 residues long. The V gene's germline CDR1 is SGHTA and CDR2 FQGNSA. The V and J ends lost 4 bases and 7 bases respectively, with 13 bases between them. The CDR3 reads CASSSPRRFGYTF. The CDR3 coding sequence is TGTGCCAGCAGCTCCCCCCGCAGGTTTGGCTACACCTTC.

This clonotype appeared many times. The gene calls are TRBV5-1 and TRBJ1-1, with 12 bases aligning to TRBD1. From germline, CDR1 is SGHRS and CDR2 YFSETQ. The CDR3 consists of 15 residues. V dropped 1 base and J dropped 12; count of bases not matched to a gene: 10. The CDR3 DNA follows: TGCGCCAGCAGCTTGAATCCCGGGACAGGGGGCGAAACTTTCTTT. As protein: CASSLNPGTGGETFF.

The rearrangement links TRBV18 to TRBJ2-7, with TRBD2 matching over 10 bases. CDR1 KGHSH and CDR2 LQKENI come from the germline V gene. The V gene end was trimmed by 0 bases and the J gene end by 3 bases; junction bases not matched to a gene: 2. The CDR3 extends over 15 amino acids. Here the CDR3 DNA reads TGTGCCAGCTCACCACCCCAGCGGGAGGGCTACGAGCAGTACTTC. This gives the protein CASSPPQREGYEQYF. The full variable domain, its missing parts supplied by reference TRBV18 and TRBJ2-7, is NAGVMQNPRHLVRRRGQEARLRCSPMKGHSHVYWYRQLPEEGLKFMVYLQKENIIDESGMPKERFSAEFPKEGPSILRIQQVVRGDSAAYFCASSPPQREGYEQYFGPGTRLTVT.

This clonotype was detected many times. The chain is built from TRBV5-1 and TRBJ1-5; D remains ambiguous. Germline CDR1 reads SGHRS; CDR2 reads YFSETQ. This CDR3 is 14 amino acids long. Trimming pared 6 bases from V and 4 bases from J, leaving 14 bases between. CDR3 coding DNA: TGCGCCAGCACCTCGGGAAGGAGGAATCAGCCCCAGCATTTT. This codes for CASTSGRRNQPQHF.